Below are 27 T cell receptor beta chains sequenced from a single sample in a study of blood T cell repertoires in COVID-19. Data came from immunoSEQ multiplex PCR; TCRdb stores just in-frame clones and leaves some out. The sample consists of around 170,000 clones, roughly nine tenths of them appearing once. The sequencing input was peripheral blood. These TCRs come from a man aged 18 to 30 who had recovered from COVID-19.

The chain has TRBV11-2 and TRBJ2-1, with 10 nucleotides matching TRBD2. The germline gives CDR1 SGHAT, CDR2 FQNNGV. The CDR3 sequence is 13 residues long. Trimming at V came to 1 base and at J to 9 bases, leaving 0 bases not matched to a gene. The CDR3 spells CASSLGLAGEQFF. DNA for the CDR3: TGTGCCAGCAGCTTAGGACTAGCGGGTGAGCAGTTCTTC.

The chain joins TRBV9 to TRBJ1-5; 8 bases are a match to TRBD1. This CDR3 has 14 residues. The J segment lost 4 bases and the V segment lost 5 bases, leaving 5 bases of the junction unmatched. Germline V lookup: CDR1 SGDLS, CDR2 YYNGEE. In DNA form, the CDR3 reads TGTGCCAGCAGTGGGGGACAGGTGAATCAGCCCCAGCATTTT. Residues: CASSGGQVNQPQHF.

The rearrangement links TRBV6-5 to TRBJ1-4; 8 nucleotides align to TRBD1. CDR1 and CDR2 (germline): MNHEY, SVGAGI. V lost 6 bases, J lost 7 bases, and 10 bases stayed unmatched. The CDR3 consists of 15 residues. Here the CDR3 reads CASRPQGAPGEKLFF. The CDR3, as DNA: TGTGCCAGCAGGCCCCAGGGGGCGCCGGGTGAAAAACTGTTTTTT.

This sequence joins TRBV19 and TRBJ2-2; D uncertain. The CDR3 has 14 residues. The germline CDR1 and CDR2 sequences are LNHDA and SQIVND (reference sequence). V shed 4 bases and J shed 3 bases, with 9 bases lying between them. The CDR3 DNA is TGTGCCAGTAGTAAGGAGACTTACACCGGGGAGCTGTTTTTT. Its translation is CASSKETYTGELFF.

As to this clone: At one boundary the junction diverges from the germline segment, which might be a read error. The CDR3 sequence is CASTLREAGTTGELFF. Written as DNA, the CDR3 is TGTGCTAGCACCCTTCGTGAGGCGGGAACCACCGGGGAGCTGTTTTTT. This chain uses TRBV7-7 with TRBJ2-2; possible D gene TRBD2, 6 bases. This CDR3 has 16 residues. CDR1 and CDR2 from the germline V gene are SSHAT and FNYEAQ (reference sequence).

For the CDR3, the DNA is TGTGCCAGCAGCAGTCTGGCGGGACCTTATAATTCACCCCTCCACTTT. This translates into CASSSLAGPYNSPLHF. J is TRBJ1-6 and V is TRBV9; the D gene is possibly TRBD1 (5 bases). The CDR3 is 16 residues long. CDR1 and CDR2 (germline): SGDLS, YYNGEE. V was clipped by 4 bases and J by 4 bases, with 15 bases between them.

In DNA form, the CDR3 reads TGTGCCAGCAGCTTGGTGGCTAGCGGCGCTGAGCAGTTCTTC. Residues: CASSLVASGAEQFF. The gene calls are TRBV5-4 and TRBJ2-1, with 7 bases fitting TRBD2. CDR1 and CDR2 from the germline V gene are SGHNT and YYREEE (reference sequence). With 0 bases clipped from V and 9 bases from J, the junction kept 6 bases outside the gene matches. This CDR3 region has 14 residues.

Only one count was recorded for this clone. The CDR3 loop reads CASSYSPGLVSDTQYF. The CDR3 DNA reads as TGTGCCAGCAGTTACTCCCCGGGACTAGTTTCGGATACGCAGTATTTT. The chain combines TRBV6-6 with TRBJ2-3; 8 bases are shared with TRBD2. After removal of 0 bases from V and 6 bases from J, the junction contained 8 bases not matched to a gene. The CDR3 totals 16 residues. The germline CDR1 and CDR2 sequences are MNHNY and SVGAGI (reference sequence).

This clone appeared a few times. CDR3 in amino acids: CASSYSILAGTGRTETQYF. The CDR3 coding sequence is TGTGCCAGCAGTTACTCTATACTTGCCGGGACAGGGAGGACGGAGACCCAGTACTTC. This chain connects TRBV6-2 or TRBV6-3 to TRBJ2-5; 9 nucleotides agree with TRBD1. The CDR3 length is 19 residues. V trimming: 0 bases; J trimming: 5 bases; junction bases outside the gene matches: 16. Germline assignment: CDR1 MNHEY and CDR2 SVGEGT.

This chain joins TRBV5-1 and TRBJ2-7, with 8 bases matching TRBD2. The V and J ends lost 0 bases and 9 bases, in that order; junction bases with no gene match: 8. The germline V gene has CDR1 SGHRS and CDR2 YFSETQ. The CDR3 spans 14 residues. The CDR3 spells CASSLELREAGQYF. CDR3 sequence (DNA): TGCGCCAGCAGCTTGGAGTTGCGGGAGGCGGGGCAGTACTTC. Filled out from reference TRBV5-1 and TRBJ2-7, the complete variable domain reads KAGVTQTPRYLIKTRGQQVTLSCSPISGHRSVSWYQQTPGQGLQFLFEYFSETQRNKGNFPGRFSGRQFSNSRSEMNVSTLELGDSALYLCASSLELREAGQYFGPGTRLTVT.

The chain combines TRBV7-2 with TRBJ2-2; D is perhaps TRBD2 (5 bases). The CDR3 has 16 residues. Trimming left V 7 bases short and J 3 bases short, with 18 bases between. CDR1 SGHTA and CDR2 FQGNSA come from the germline V gene. The CDR3 loop is CASNHPLQADTGELFF. The CDR3 DNA is TGTGCCAGCAACCATCCCCTCCAAGCGGACACCGGGGAGCTGTTTTTT.

V and J are TRBV6-2 or TRBV6-3 and TRBJ2-7; 9 bases fit TRBD2. CDR1 MNHEY and CDR2 SVGEGT come from the germline V gene. This CDR3 contains 16 residues. The trim removed 2 bases at V and 3 bases at J, leaving 8 bases unmatched. The CDR3, as DNA: TGTGCCAGCAGTTACGGTCGGCGGGAGGGATTCTACGAGCAGTACTTC. As protein: CASSYGRREGFYEQYF.

The chain couples TRBV3-1 (or the pseudogene TRBV3-2) to TRBJ2-7; tentative D call: TRBD1 (6 bases). Trimming left V 4 bases short and J 2 bases short, with 18 bases between. Per germline, CDR1 LGHDT and CDR2 YNNKEL (reference sequence). The CDR3 is 16 residues long. The CDR3 nucleotides are TGTGCCAGCAGCCCATTTCGCCCCGGACAGACCTACGAGCAGTACTTC. This codes for CASSPFRPGQTYEQYF.

This chain links TRBV10-3 with TRBJ1-2; D gene uncertain. Trimming took off 3 bases at V and 0 bases at J, with 5 bases between the two ends. CDR3 length: 13 residues. Germline V gene sequence: CDR1 ENHRY, CDR2 SYGVKD. CDR3 sequence (DNA): TGTGCCATCAGTGACACAACTAACTATGGCTACACCTTC. Residues: CAISDTTNYGYTF.

This clone was detected only a few times. This chain connects TRBV7-9 to TRBJ1-1; no definite D call. The CDR3 is 11 amino acids. The germline gives CDR1 SEHNR, CDR2 FQNEAQ (reference sequence). Trimming removed 2 bases at V and 7 bases at J, with 5 bases between. In nucleotides, the CDR3 is TGTGCCAGCAGCTTAATGAGTGAAGCTTTCTTT. It translates to CASSLMSEAFF.

The J gene is TRBJ1-5, the V gene TRBV18; 10 bases are shared with TRBD1. The length of the CDR3 is 15 residues. V trimming: 1 base; J trimming: 5 bases; junction bases outside the gene matches: 2. From germline, CDR1 is KGHSH and CDR2 LQKENI. The CDR3 coding sequence is TGTGCCAGCTCACCACGGACAGGGGGGGATCAGCCCCAGCATTTT. It yields the protein CASSPRTGGDQPQHF.

V gene TRBV7-2 combines with J gene TRBJ1-1; TRBD1 agrees at 9 bases. The germline V gene has CDR1 SGHTA and CDR2 FQGNSA. This CDR3 spans 14 amino acids. V shed 7 bases and J 4 bases; nucleotides not matched to a gene: 7. CDR3 bases: TGTGCCAGCATCGGACAGGGGATCCGCACTGAAGCTTTCTTT. Its protein is CASIGQGIRTEAFF.

V is TRBV12-1 and J is TRBJ1-2. TRBV12-1 is classified as a pseudogene. The CDR3 sequence is 13 residues long. This chain's CDR3 is CASSPRSYYGYTF. For the CDR3, the DNA is TGTGCCAGCAGCCCTCGGTCCTACTATGGCTACACCTTC.

This sequence joins TRBV3-1 (or the pseudogene TRBV3-2) and TRBJ1-1, with TRBD1 matching 11 bases. This CDR3 is built from 14 residues. The V gene's germline CDR1 is LGHDT and CDR2 YNNKEL (reference sequence). V was clipped by 4 bases and J by 3 bases; unmatched bases: 1. CDR3 bases: TGTGCCAGCAGCCGGACAGGGGGCCACACTGAAGCTTTCTTT. This gives the protein CASSRTGGHTEAFF.

The chain uses TRBV18 and TRBJ2-7; 10 positions match TRBD2. V shed 1 base, J shed 4 bases, and the junction held 10 bases outside the gene matches. Looked up from germline, CDR1 is KGHSH and CDR2 is LQKENI. The CDR3 covers 17 residues. CDR3 DNA: TGTGCCAGCTCACCACGGGATGTGGGACTAGCGATGTACGAGCAGTACTTC. Protein product: CASSPRDVGLAMYEQYF. Combining the CDR3 with reference TRBV18 and TRBJ2-7 gives the whole variable domain NAGVMQNPRHLVRRRGQEARLRCSPMKGHSHVYWYRQLPEEGLKFMVYLQKENIIDESGMPKERFSAEFPKEGPSILRIQQVVRGDSAAYFCASSPRDVGLAMYEQYFGPGTRLTVT.

This sequence joins TRBV7-6 and TRBJ1-1; D perhaps matches TRBD1 (6 bases). CDR1 is SGHVS and CDR2 is FNYEAQ in the germline V gene. V shed 1 base and J shed 0 bases, with 12 bases lying between them. The CDR3 sequence is 16 residues long. CDR3 DNA: TGTGCCAGCAGCTTAGTAGGGGGGGATCTGAACACTGAAGCTTTCTTT. It translates to CASSLVGGDLNTEAFF.

The chain carries TRBV7-6 and TRBJ2-1, with D possibly TRBD2 on 5 matching bases. This CDR3 region has 16 residues. V was pared by 0 bases and J by 1 base, with 10 bases between. Germline lookup yields CDR1 SGHVS and CDR2 FNYEAQ. The CDR3 nucleotides read TGTGCCAGCAGCTTAGCGATCTCGGGGTCCTACAATGAGCAGTTCTTC. Protein product: CASSLAISGSYNEQFF. The complete variable domain, with remaining parts taken from reference TRBV7-6 and TRBJ2-1, reads GAGVSQSPRYKVTKRGQDVALRCDPISGHVSLYWYRQALGQGPEFLTYFNYEAQQDKSGLPNDRFSAERPEGSISTLTIQRTEQRDSAMYRCASSLAISGSYNEQFFGPGTRLTVL.

The chain links TRBV27 to TRBJ1-1; D is perhaps TRBD1 (6 bases). V gave up 5 bases and J gave up 4 bases, with 11 bases separating them. Germline V CDR1 and CDR2: MNHEY, SMNVEV (reference sequence). The CDR3 length is 13 residues. The CDR3 spells CASSRNRVTEAFF. In DNA form, the CDR3 reads TGTGCCAGCAGTCGCAACAGGGTCACTGAAGCTTTCTTT.

This clone has just one count. V usage is TRBV19 and J usage is TRBJ1-1, with TRBD1 identical over 7 bases. Germline V gene sequence: CDR1 LNHDA, CDR2 SQIVND (reference sequence). Trimming took 3 bases from V and 6 from J; bases not matched to a gene: 7. This CDR3 is built from 14 residues. The CDR3 loop is CASSMLQGIPEAFF. The CDR3 nucleotides read TGTGCCAGTAGTATGCTACAGGGGATACCTGAAGCTTTCTTT.

The chain employs TRBV7-2 and TRBJ1-3; D unclear. This CDR3 contains 13 residues. Deletions cut 4 bases from V and 0 bases from J, with 4 bases between. Looked up from germline, CDR1 is SGHTA and CDR2 is FQGNSA. CDR3 sequence: CASSSSSGNTIYF. CDR3 in DNA: TGTGCCAGCAGCTCTAGCTCTGGAAACACCATATATTTT. Based on the CDR3 plus reference TRBV7-2 and TRBJ1-3, the full variable domain is GAGVSQSPSNKVTEKGKDVELRCDPISGHTALYWYRQSLGQGLEFLIYFQGNSAPDKSGLPSDRFSAERTGGSVSTLTIQRTQQEDSAVYLCASSSSSGNTIYFGEGSWLTVV.

The gene calls are TRBV5-4 and TRBJ1-2, with D maybe TRBD1 (6 bases). Germline CDR1 and CDR2: SGHNT and YYREEE (reference sequence). This CDR3 region has 18 residues. Trimming left V 4 bases short and J 5 bases short, with 27 bases between. As DNA, the CDR3 is TGTGCCAGCAGCCCTCGAAGCGTCCGGGACAAGATCACTTATGGCTACACCTTC. Encoded protein: CASSPRSVRDKITYGYTF.

This chain uses TRBV7-2 with TRBJ1-1; a possible D gene is TRBD1 (5 bases). The germline gives CDR1 SGHTA, CDR2 FQGNSA. The CDR3 totals 15 residues. The V end lost 4 bases, the J end lost 0 bases, and 12 bases lay between the germline ends. The CDR3 DNA reads TGTGCCAGCAGCTCCGACAGCCGGATGAACACTGAAGCTTTCTTT. Protein: CASSSDSRMNTEAFF.